The rows below give T cell receptor beta chains drawn from one sample of a study of beta chain features in type 1 diabetes. The data were produced by immunoSEQ multiplex PCR, yet TCRdb's version contains in-frame clones alone and is incomplete. The sample has about 900,000 clones, roughly 15% seen once. The sequencing sample was made of naive CD4+ T cells from blood. These receptors originate from a young woman in good health. CDR3s include the opening cysteine and the closing phenylalanine or tryptophan. A D gene is named only where the DNA matches it firmly. Size tells how often a clone was seen (once, few, many) or the class of an expanded clone, and some rows leave it out.

TRBJ1-5 few TRBV18 - TGTGCCAGCCGGGGGACGGTGGATCAGCCCCAGCATTTT CASRGTVDQPQHF
TRBJ2-2 few TRBV5-8 - TGTGCCAGCAGCTTGTATTTGTCGGCCGGGGAGCTGTTTTTT CASSLYLSAGELFF
TRBJ2-7 few TRBV9 - TGTGCCAGCAGCGTAGCTTCGGGGAACGAGCAGTACTTC CASSVASGNEQYF
TRBJ2-3 - TRBV6-6 - TGTGCCAGCACCGCGAGTCCGGGACTTGGCACAGATACGCAGTATTTT CASTASPGLGTDTQYF
TRBJ2-2 - TRBV11-2 TRBD1 TGTGCCAGCAGCTTAGGGGACAGGAACACCGGGGAGCTGTTTTTT CASSLGDRNTGELFF
TRBJ2-3 few TRBV6-6 - TGTGCCAGCAGCCTCGGAAGCGATACGCAGTATTTT CASSLGSDTQYF
TRBJ1-1 few TRBV4-3 - TGCGCCAGCAGCCAGTTAAATAGCGGCAGCGACATGAGAATCATGAACACTGAAGCTTTCTTT CASSQLNSGSDMRIMNTEAFF
TRBJ2-5 few TRBV7-9 TRBD2 TGTGCCAGCAGCCAACTAGCGGCAGAGACCCAGTACTTC CASSQLAAETQYF
TRBJ1-4 - TRBV18 - TGTGCCAGCTCACCCAGAGGAGATACAACTAATGAAAAACTGTTTTTT CASSPRGDTTNEKLFF
TRBJ1-1 - TRBV28 - TGTGCCAGCAGTTTGGGGGGGGTCGGTCGGGACACTGAAGCTTTCTTT CASSLGGVGRDTEAFF
TRBJ2-2 few TRBV6-5 - TGTGCCAGCAGTTACGGCCGGTACACCGGGGAGCTGTTTTTT CASSYGRYTGELFF
TRBJ1-2 few TRBV27 - TGTGCCAGCCGGGGCCATGGGGGCTATGGCTACACCTTC CASRGHGGYGYTF
TRBJ1-1 - TRBV4-3 - TGCGCCAGCAGCCAAGATATGAACACTGAAGCTTTCTTT CASSQDMNTEAFF
TRBJ2-1 - TRBV7-7 TRBD2 TGTGCTAGCAGCCCCGCAGCGGGAGGTAGGAATGAGCAGTTCTTC CASSPAAGGRNEQFF
TRBJ2-5 once TRBV27 TRBD2 TGTGCCAGCAGTGTCTTGGCGGGAGGCGGCGAGACCCAGTACTTC CASSVLAGGGETQYF
TRBJ1-2 few TRBV28 - TGTGCCAGCAGTTTAAGACACTATGGCTACACCTTC CASSLRHYGYTF
TRBJ2-3 - TRBV5-5 TRBD2 TGTGCCAGCAGCCCGATAGCGGGGGCAGGGGTAGATACGCAGTATTTT CASSPIAGAGVDTQYF
TRBJ1-2 - TRBV5-6 - TGTGCCAGCAGCTTGCAAACAGGGCTCTATGGCTACACCTTC CASSLQTGLYGYTF
TRBJ2-1 few TRBV10-3 - TGTGCCATCAGTGTCGGGACGGTGAGCTCCTACAATGAGCAGTTCTTC CAISVGTVSSYNEQFF
TRBJ2-7 - TRBV5-1 - TGCGCCAGCAGCTTGGCCGTGGGCAGCGGCTCCTACGAGCAGTACTTC CASSLAVGSGSYEQYF
TRBJ1-5 few TRBV28 - TGTGCCAGCAGTTATACCGCAAGAGGGCAGGGCAATCAGCCCCAGCATTTT CASSYTARGQGNQPQHF
TRBJ1-5 few TRBV2 - TGTGCCAGCAGTGAGTGGCAGGGGATTAGTCAGCCCCAGCATTTT CASSEWQGISQPQHF
TRBJ1-1 few TRBV7-9 - TGTGCCAGCAGCTTACCCCAACAAATGAACACTGAAGCTTTCTTT CASSLPQQMNTEAFF
TRBJ1-1 - TRBV7-2 - TGTGCCAGCAGCTCGATAAGACAGAAAGCTTTCTTT CASSSIRQKAFF
TRBJ2-1 - TRBV7-8 - TGTGCCAGCAGCTTAGGAAACAGGAAGGCAAATGAGCAGTTCTTC CASSLGNRKANEQFF
TRBJ1-5 - TRBV7-6 - TGTGCCAGCAGCGCCCGGGCCTCGAATCAGCCCCAGCATTTT CASSARASNQPQHF
TRBJ2-7 - TRBV15 TRBD1 TGTGCCACCAGCAGGTCGGGGACAGGGTCGTTCGAGCAGTACTTC CATSRSGTGSFEQYF
TRBJ1-5 - TRBV28 - TGTGCCAGCAGCGTAGGGGGGAGCAATCAGCCCCAGCATTTT CASSVGGSNQPQHF